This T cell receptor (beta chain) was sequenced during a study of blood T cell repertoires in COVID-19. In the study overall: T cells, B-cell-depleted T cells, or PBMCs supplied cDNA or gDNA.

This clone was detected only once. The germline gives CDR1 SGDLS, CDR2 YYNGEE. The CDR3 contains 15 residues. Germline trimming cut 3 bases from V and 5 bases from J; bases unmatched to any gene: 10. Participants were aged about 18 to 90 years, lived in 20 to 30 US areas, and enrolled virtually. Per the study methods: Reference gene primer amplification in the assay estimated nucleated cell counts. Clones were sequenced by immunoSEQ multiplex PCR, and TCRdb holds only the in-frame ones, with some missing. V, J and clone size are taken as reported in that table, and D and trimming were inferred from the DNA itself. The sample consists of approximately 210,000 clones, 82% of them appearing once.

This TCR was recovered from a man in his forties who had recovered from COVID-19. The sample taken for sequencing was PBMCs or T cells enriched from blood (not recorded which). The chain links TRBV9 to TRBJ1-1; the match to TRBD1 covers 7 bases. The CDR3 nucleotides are TGTGCCAGCAGCGCAGGGACAGTGATCGGGACTGAAGCTTTCTTT. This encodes CASSAGTVIGTEAFF.